Below are 17 T cell receptor beta chains sequenced from a single sample in a study of cytomegalovirus exposure and HLA in healthy donors. 60 Vbeta and 13 Jbeta primers were used in PCR. Assay used: immunoSEQ multiplex PCR; TCRdb lists only in-frame clones, some missing. This sample carries tens of thousands of clones, 65% to 80% of them seen once, and the ten largest clones take around 16%. Sequencing used PBMCs. These receptors all stem from a woman aged 50 to 65 in good health and CMV-seropositive.

The chain has TRBV11-2 and TRBJ2-5; 10 bases agree with TRBD2. CDR1 and CDR2 (germline): SGHAT, FQNNGV. V dropped 1 base and J dropped 2; count of bases not matched to a gene: 7. This CDR3 region has 17 residues. This chain's CDR3 is CASSLGTSGGAQETQYF. The CDR3 DNA is TGTGCCAGCAGCTTAGGGACTAGCGGAGGTGCACAAGAGACCCAGTACTTC. The variable domain in full, with the rest retrieved from reference TRBV11-2 and TRBJ2-5, is EAGVAQSPRYKIIEKRQSVAFWCNPISGHATLYWYQQILGQGPKLLIQFQNNGVVDDSQLPKDRFSAERLKGVDSTLKIQPAKLEDSAVYLCASSLGTSGGAQETQYFGPGTRLLVL.

CDR3 in DNA: TGTGCCAGCAGCTGGCCGGGACAGGGTGCAAACTATGGCTACACCTTC. This translates into CASSWPGQGANYGYTF. The chain employs TRBV7-9 and TRBJ1-2; 9 bases agree with TRBD1. The CDR3 is 16 residues long. Losses at the gene ends were 4 bases for V and 2 bases for J; bases not matched to a gene: 8. Germline CDR1 and CDR2: SEHNR and FQNEAQ (reference sequence). Drawing the rest from reference TRBV7-9 and TRBJ1-2, the complete variable domain is DTGVSQNPRHKITKRGQNVTFRCDPISEHNRLYWYRQTLGQGPEFLTYFQNEAQLEKSRLLSDRFSAERPKGSFSTLEIQRTEQGDSAMYLCASSWPGQGANYGYTFGSGTRLTVV.

The gene calls are TRBV28 and TRBJ2-7; 9 bases fit TRBD1. CDR1 and CDR2 (germline): MDHEN, SYDVKM. J gave up 5 bases and V 10 bases, and 9 bases lay outside the gene matches. This CDR3 contains 13 residues. The CDR3 is CATKGQGRHEQYF. The CDR3 bases are TGTGCCACCAAGGGACAGGGACGGCACGAGCAGTACTTC.

This clone appeared once. The rearrangement uses TRBV10-2 and TRBJ2-1, with 7 positions matching TRBD2. The CDR3 sequence is 12 residues long. V gave up 0 bases and J gave up 12 bases; unmatched junction bases: 2. The germline CDR1 and CDR2 sequences are WSHSY and SAAADI. This chain's CDR3 is CASSESLASQFF. The CDR3 region has the DNA TGCGCCAGCAGTGAGTCACTAGCGTCGCAGTTCTTC.

The V call is TRBV6-5, the J call TRBJ1-2; D is unclear. Germline CDR1 and CDR2: MNHEY and SVGAGI. The CDR3 is made up of 15 amino acids. Trimming pared 5 bases from V and 4 bases from J, leaving 17 bases between. CDR3 protein: CASSPPPGGGYGYTF. The CDR3 DNA reads as TGTGCCAGCAGTCCCCCCCCGGGAGGCGGCTATGGCTACACCTTC.

The CDR3 nucleotides are TGTGCCAGCAGCTTAGCGGGAGAGGGTGAGCAGTACTTC. Its protein product is CASSLAGEGEQYF. The rearrangement joins TRBV7-9 to TRBJ2-7; a possible D gene is TRBD2 (5 bases). The V end was cut by 0 bases, the J end by 7 bases, with 10 bases between. Germline V lookup: CDR1 SEHNR, CDR2 FQNEAQ (reference sequence). CDR3 length: 13 residues.

The V and J genes are TRBV5-6 and TRBJ1-1; D possibly corresponds to TRBD1 (5 bases). The CDR3 contains 14 residues. The germline CDR1 and CDR2 sequences are SGHDT and YYEEEE. V shed 4 bases and J shed 0 bases, with 10 bases lying between them. CDR3 sequence reads: CASSDSYMNTEAFF. CDR3 DNA sequence: TGTGCCAGCAGCGACAGTTACATGAACACTGAAGCTTTCTTT.

The DNA for the CDR3 is TGTGCCAGCAGCACCGGACAGGGTACCCACGAGCAGTACTTC. Amino acids: CASSTGQGTHEQYF. V and J are TRBV5-4 and TRBJ2-7; 8 bases are shared with TRBD1. The CDR3 sequence is 14 residues long. The germline V gene has CDR1 SGHNT and CDR2 YYREEE (reference sequence). After removal of 4 bases from V and 5 bases from J, the junction contained 8 bases not matched to a gene.

The rearrangement links TRBV10-3 to TRBJ2-3, with TRBD2 identical over 8 bases. The trim removed 6 bases at V and 2 bases at J, leaving 10 bases unmatched. Germline assignment: CDR1 ENHRY and CDR2 SYGVKD. The CDR3 extends over 16 amino acids. The DNA of the CDR3 is TGTGCCATCAGGGGGGATCGGGGGGGAGACACAGATACGCAGTATTTT. It encodes CAIRGDRGGDTDTQYF.

This clone was counted only a few times. The rearrangement joins TRBV6-5 to TRBJ2-3; the match to TRBD2 covers 9 bases. Germline CDR1 MNHEY, CDR2 SVGAGI. The CDR3 is 16 residues long. Unmatched junction bases numbered 8, after V lost 2 bases and J lost 5 bases. In DNA form, the CDR3 reads TGTGCCAGCAGTTACCGGGCGGGAGGGCCGAAAGATACGCAGTATTTT. It yields the protein CASSYRAGGPKDTQYF.

The V gene is TRBV5-6, the J gene TRBJ2-7, with 14 bases aligning to TRBD2. Germline CDR1 reads SGHDT; CDR2 reads YYEEEE. This CDR3 comprises 18 residues. V was clipped by 3 bases and J by 6 bases; unmatched bases: 14. The CDR3 region has the DNA TGTGCCAGCAGCTCAGGGACTAGCGGGAGAGTCAATCGGGGCGAGCAGTACTTC. Amino acids: CASSSGTSGRVNRGEQYF.

Concerning this clone itself: Other DNA sequences in the sample encode the same CDR3. The chain links TRBV4-2 to TRBJ2-1, with 7 bases fitting TRBD2. This CDR3 has 15 amino acids. The germline gives CDR1 LGHNA, CDR2 YNFKEQ. After removal of 1 base from V and 6 bases from J, the junction contained 6 bases not matched to a gene. CDR3 nucleotide sequence: TGTGCCAGCAGCCAAGTGGGGCTAGCGGCCAATGAGCAGTTCTTC. Its translation: CASSQVGLAANEQFF.

This clone was seen a few times. The chain employs TRBV11-2 and TRBJ1-4; D is possibly TRBD1 (5 bases). The germline V and J ends were trimmed by 5 bases and 8 bases, with 21 bases remaining between them. CDR1 and CDR2 from the germline V gene are SGHAT and FQNNGV. The CDR3 length is 16 residues. The CDR3 sequence is CASSPLGGGDGEKLFF. The CDR3 DNA is TGTGCCAGCAGCCCCCTAGGTGGAGGGGACGGCGAAAAACTGTTTTTT.

This chain connects TRBV15 to TRBJ2-1; D ambiguous. The CDR3 has 15 amino acids. The germline gives CDR1 LNHNV, CDR2 YYDKDF (reference sequence). Trimming stripped 8 bases from V and 0 bases from J, with 14 bases between. CDR3 bases: TGTGCCACCGGAACCGACATAGGCTCCTACAATGAGCAGTTCTTC. This gives the protein CATGTDIGSYNEQFF.

The CDR3 DNA reads TGCGCCAGCAGCTTGGGACAGACGAACACTGAAGCTTTCTTT. It yields the protein CASSLGQTNTEAFF. The chain recombines TRBV5-1 with TRBJ1-1; TRBD1 might be the D (5 bases). V was trimmed by 0 bases and J by 1 base, leaving 7 bases between them. The CDR3 totals 14 residues. CDR1 and CDR2 from the germline V gene are SGHRS and YFSETQ. Looking up the rest from reference TRBV5-1 and TRBJ1-1 gives the full variable domain: KAGVTQTPRYLIKTRGQQVTLSCSPISGHRSVSWYQQTPGQGLQFLFEYFSETQRNKGNFPGRFSGRQFSNSRSEMNVSTLELGDSALYLCASSLGQTNTEAFFGQGTRLTVV.

J is TRBJ1-2 and V is TRBV19; the D is unclear. Germline V gives CDR1 LNHDA, CDR2 SQIVND (reference sequence). The V and J ends lost 10 bases and 0 bases respectively, with 15 bases between them. The CDR3 has 14 amino acids. CDR3 protein: CATTPYKANYGYTF. The CDR3 bases are TGTGCCACCACGCCATACAAAGCTAACTATGGCTACACCTTC.

This clone was seen a few times. The chain recombines TRBV27 with TRBJ1-2, with no clear D. The CDR3 is made up of 13 amino acids. V shed 5 bases and J shed 3 bases, with 10 bases lying between them. Germline V CDR1 and CDR2: MNHEY, SMNVEV (reference sequence). The CDR3 reads CASSPQAHYGYTF. The DNA for the CDR3 is TGTGCCAGCAGTCCCCAAGCACACTATGGCTACACCTTC.